A selection of T cell receptor beta chains follows, all from one sample in a study of Graves' ophthalmopathy and Graves' hyperthyroidism. TCRdb ran MiXCR on the multiplex PCR reads and lists one entry per CDR3 protein. Of a few hundred thousand distinct CDR3 sequences in the sample, less than 40% were seen once. Sequencing used peripheral blood or thyroid tissue (not recorded which). The receptors here all came from an adult man with Graves' hyperthyroidism. Each CDR3 is given with its conserved first and last residue. The D gene is left open where the match is weak. Clone size is stated in some rows and not others, as once, few, many or a class when expanded.

few	NA	TRBV6-5	15	TRBJ1-5	CASNGETVSNQPQHF	TGTGCCAGCAACGGTGAGACCGTTAGCAATCAGCCCCAGCATTTT
NA	NA	TRBV12-3/TRBV12-4	15	TRBJ1-3	CASSFLAGDGNTIYF	TGTGCCAGCAGCTTTCTAGCAGGGGATGGAAACACCATATATTTT
NA	TRBD1	TRBV24-1	14	TRBJ2-5	CAPDRGKGGETQYF	TGTGCGCCTGACAGGGGGAAAGGCGGAGAGACCCAGTACTTC
many	NA	TRBV19	14	TRBJ2-5	CASSIARGQETQYF	TGTGCCAGTAGTATAGCACGCGGTCAAGAGACCCAGTACTTC
NA	NA	TRBV7-2	13	TRBJ1-5	CASSPPSGQPQHF	TGTGCCAGCAGCCCGCCTAGCGGTCAGCCCCAGCATTTT
many	TRBD2	TRBV2	17	TRBJ2-7	CASTRTSGDFLSYEQYF	TGTGCCAGCACCAGGACTAGCGGGGACTTTCTCTCCTACGAGCAGTACTTC
few	TRBD1	TRBV11-2	16	TRBJ2-7	CASSLVGTGQSYEQYF	TGTGCCAGCAGCTTAGTCGGAACGGGACAGTCCTACGAGCAGTACTTC
NA	NA	TRBV20-1	10	TRBJ1-2	CSARDRASSF	TGCAGTGCTAGAGATCGGGCTAGCAGCTTC
many	NA	TRBV5-8	13	TRBJ2-2	CASSYPGTGELFF	TGTGCCAGCAGCTACCCTGGGACCGGGGAGCTGTTTTTT
NA	NA	TRBV7-9	15	TRBJ1-4	CASSLSGRLNEKLFF	TGTGCCAGCAGCCTATCGGGCCGGTTAAATGAAAAACTGTTTTTT
NA	TRBD1	TRBV7-9	14	TRBJ1-4	CASTGTGYSEKLFF	TGTGCCAGCACCGGGACAGGGTACAGTGAAAAACTGTTTTTT
many	NA	TRBV12-5	13	TRBJ1-1	CASNGPGAAEAFF	TGTGCTAGTAATGGCCCCGGAGCGGCTGAAGCTTTCTTT
NA	NA	TRBV12-3/TRBV12-4	13	TRBJ1-2	CASSLDLNYGYTF	TGTGCCAGCAGTTTAGACTTAAACTATGGCTACACCTTC
many	NA	TRBV19	14	TRBJ1-6	CASSIGGNNSPLHF	TGTGCCAGTAGTATCGGAGGAAATAATTCACCCCTCCACTTT
NA	NA	TRBV11-2	13	TRBJ1-6	CASSLGTESPLHF	TGTGCCAGTAGCTTAGGTACCGAGTCACCCCTCCACTTT
many	NA	TRBV24-1	13	TRBJ2-5	CATSDSTTETQYF	TGTGCCACCAGTGATTCCACGACTGAGACCCAGTACTTC
NA	NA	TRBV3-1	14	TRBJ2-5	CASSQVLNSETQYF	TGTGCCAGCAGCCAAGTTCTGAATTCGGAGACCCAGTACTTC